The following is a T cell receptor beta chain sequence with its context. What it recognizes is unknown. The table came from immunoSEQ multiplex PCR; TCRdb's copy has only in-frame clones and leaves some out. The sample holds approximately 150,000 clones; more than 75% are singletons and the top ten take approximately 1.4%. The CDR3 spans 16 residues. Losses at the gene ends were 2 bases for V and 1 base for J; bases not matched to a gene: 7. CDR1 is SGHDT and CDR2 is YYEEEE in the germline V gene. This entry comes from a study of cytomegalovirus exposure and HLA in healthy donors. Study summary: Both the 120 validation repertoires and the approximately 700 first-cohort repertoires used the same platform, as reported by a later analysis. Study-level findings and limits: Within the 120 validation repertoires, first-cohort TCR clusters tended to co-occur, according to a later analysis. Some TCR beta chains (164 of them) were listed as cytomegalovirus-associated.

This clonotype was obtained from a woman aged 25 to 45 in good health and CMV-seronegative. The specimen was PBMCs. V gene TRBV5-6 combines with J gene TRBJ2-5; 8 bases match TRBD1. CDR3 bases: TGTGCCAGCAGCTTAACCAGTACAGGGGGCCAAGAGACCCAGTACTTC. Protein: CASSLTSTGGQETQYF.